The sequence of this T cell receptor beta chain was determined in a study of PD-L1 blockade in urothelial cancer. Overall study context: At 6 weeks and at 3 weeks (second dose) after treatment start, blood was analyzed. Specimens of blood held a median count of roughly 140,000 T cells.

TCRdb's table, derived via immunoSEQ multiplex PCR, lists solely in-frame clones and lacks some. The data show about 50,000 clones, approximately 90% seen once. V was shortened by 3 bases and J by 3 bases, with 14 bases between the two germline ends. Germline V CDR1 and CDR2: KGHSH, LQKENI. The CDR3 runs to 15 residues. Stated time point: pretreatment peripheral blood. The chain combines TRBV18 with TRBJ1-1; TRBD1 is a possible D gene (5 bases). The clonotype comes from a woman in her sixties or seventies with urothelial cancer. The input for sequencing was PBMCs, taken around atezolizumab (anti-PD-L1) treatment. The CDR3 DNA reads as TGTGCCAGCTCACCCTGGACAAGAAGGGACACTGAAGCTTTCTTT. It specifies CASSPWTRRDTEAFF.